Below are 17 T cell receptor beta chains sequenced from a single sample in a study of cytomegalovirus exposure and HLA in healthy donors. Using immunoSEQ multiplex PCR, the repertoire was profiled, and TCRdb retains in-frame clones only, with some absent. The sample lists some 48,000 clones; 88% were seen once. What was sequenced was PBMCs. Receptors were obtained from a woman aged 25 to 39 in good health and CMV-seronegative.

The chain has TRBV9 and TRBJ1-2; D gene ambiguous. This CDR3 is 13 amino acids long. V lost 4 bases to trimming and J lost 1 base, with 8 bases between them. The V gene's germline CDR1 is SGDLS and CDR2 YYNGEE. CDR3 DNA: TGTGCCAGCAGCTCCTATAGTAACTATGGCTACACCTTC. Its protein product is CASSSYSNYGYTF.

The V and J genes are TRBV28 and TRBJ2-5; no definite D call. This CDR3 has 10 amino acids. Trimming shortened V by 10 bases and J by 5 bases, and 8 bases separated the two germline ends. Germline V CDR1 and CDR2: MDHEN, SYDVKM. The DNA for the CDR3 is TGTGCCACCGCGGAGGAGACCCAGTACTTC. Protein sequence: CATAEETQYF.

V and J are TRBV11-2 and TRBJ1-1; D is possibly TRBD1 (5 bases). The CDR3 totals 14 residues. V was clipped by 3 bases and J by 1 base, with 9 bases between them. Germline CDR1 reads SGHAT; CDR2 reads FQNNGV. CDR3 region: CASSFGAKNTEAFF. The CDR3 DNA is TGTGCCAGCAGCTTTGGGGCAAAGAACACTGAAGCTTTCTTT.

The chain uses TRBV9 and TRBJ2-6, with D uncertain. Germline V lookup: CDR1 SGDLS, CDR2 YYNGEE. This CDR3 contains 15 residues. Trimming shortened V by 3 bases and J by 0 bases, and 7 bases separated the two germline ends. As DNA, the CDR3 is TGTGCCAGCAGCGAGCTTCCCTCTGGGGCCAACGTCCTGACTTTC. Its translation is CASSELPSGANVLTF.

This clone was recorded only once. The gene calls are TRBV11-3 and TRBJ1-3; D not resolved. CDR3 length: 14 amino acids. Germline V CDR1 and CDR2: SGHNT, YENEEA. Trimming stripped 9 bases from V and 3 bases from J, with 15 bases between. The CDR3 DNA reads as TGTGCCAGTGAAGGAGGCTCTAGTGGAAACACCATATATTTT. Translation: CASEGGSSGNTIYF.

The chain joins TRBV4-3 to TRBJ2-1; the match to TRBD2 covers 10 bases. The germline CDR1 and CDR2 sequences are LGHNA and YSLEER. Trimming took 0 bases from V and 3 from J; bases not matched to a gene: 5. The CDR3 runs 17 residues. CDR3 sequence: CASSQDRTSGFYNEQFF. The CDR3 coding sequence is TGCGCCAGCAGCCAAGATCGGACTAGCGGTTTCTACAATGAGCAGTTCTTC.

The V call is TRBV7-2, the J call TRBJ2-1; 7 bases fit TRBD2. The length of the CDR3 is 16 residues. After removal of 3 bases from V and 4 bases from J, the junction contained 9 bases not matched to a gene. The germline CDR1 and CDR2 sequences are SGHTA and FQGNSA. The CDR3 DNA reads as TGTGCCAGCAGCTTCAAAGCGGGAATGTATTACAATGAGCAGTTCTTC. As protein: CASSFKAGMYYNEQFF.

J is TRBJ1-5 and V is TRBV28; a possible D gene is TRBD1 (5 bases). The CDR3 consists of 12 residues. Germline V gives CDR1 MDHEN, CDR2 SYDVKM. Trimming took off 7 bases at V and 7 bases at J, with 11 bases between the two ends. CDR3 sequence reads: CASTQGGQPQHF. The CDR3 nucleotides are TGTGCCAGCACCCAGGGTGGACAGCCCCAGCATTTT.

The chain joins TRBV27 to TRBJ2-5; TRBD2 might be the D (5 bases). The CDR3 loop spans 12 amino acids. Per the germline V gene, CDR1 is MNHEY and CDR2 is SMNVEV (reference sequence). Trimming cost V 3 bases and J 5 bases, with 7 bases left between them. Here the CDR3 DNA reads TGTGCCAGCAGTTTTCGAGGGGAGACCCAGTACTTC. This sequence encodes CASSFRGETQYF.

V is TRBV7-8 and J is TRBJ1-2; 9 bases align to TRBD1. CDR3 length: 13 residues. CDR1 and CDR2 from the germline V gene are SGHVS and FQNEAQ. Trimming removed 5 bases from V and 4 bases from J; junction bases left unmatched: 2. DNA of the CDR3: TGTGCCAGCAGCGCGGGACAGGGCTATGGCTACACCTTC. This encodes CASSAGQGYGYTF.

This sequence joins TRBV6-6 and TRBJ2-5; D is unresolved. The germline CDR1 and CDR2 sequences are MNHNY and SVGAGI (reference sequence). V lost 6 bases to trimming and J lost 5 bases, with 10 bases between them. The length of the CDR3 is 12 residues. For the CDR3, the DNA is TGTGCCAGCAGGATACACGGGGAGACCCAGTACTTC. Translation gives CASRIHGETQYF.

The rearrangement joins TRBV30 to TRBJ2-1; 7 bases are shared with TRBD2. The CDR3 totals 16 residues. With 4 bases clipped from V and 0 bases from J, the junction kept 9 bases outside the gene matches. The germline V gene encodes CDR1 GTSNPN and CDR2 SVGIG (reference sequence). In nucleotides, the CDR3 is TGTGCCTGGATGGGCCGCGGGGGAAGCTCCTACAATGAGCAGTTCTTC. The encoded protein is CAWMGRGGSSYNEQFF.

The rearrangement joins TRBV2 to TRBJ1-5; TRBD1 is a possible D gene (5 bases). The V end lost 4 bases, the J end lost 3 bases, and 10 bases lay between the germline ends. Germline CDR1 SNHLY, CDR2 FYNNEI. The CDR3 contains 14 residues. CDR3 residues: CASSGQGHNQPQHF. Written as DNA, the CDR3 is TGTGCCAGCAGTGGGCAGGGCCACAATCAGCCCCAGCATTTT. The whole variable domain, filled in from reference TRBV2 and TRBJ1-5, reads EPEVTQTPSHQVTQMGQEVILRCVPISNHLYFYWYRQILGQKVEFLVSFYNNEISEKSEIFDDQFSVERPDGSNFTLKIRSTKLEDSAMYFCASSGQGHNQPQHFGDGTRLSIL.

The chain couples TRBV27 to TRBJ2-7, with D hard to call. V was trimmed by 8 bases and J by 3 bases, leaving 5 bases between them. Germline V gives CDR1 MNHEY, CDR2 SMNVEV (reference sequence). The CDR3 extends over 10 amino acids. The CDR3 sequence: CASGHYEQYF. The DNA for the CDR3 is TGTGCCAGCGGCCACTACGAGCAGTACTTC.

The chain has TRBV7-8 and TRBJ2-7; D may be TRBD1 (6 bases). Trimming took off 5 bases at V and 4 bases at J, with 18 bases between the two ends. CDR3 size: 15 residues. In germline, CDR1 is SGHVS, CDR2 FQNEAQ. CDR3 DNA: TGTGCCAGCAGCCCCCGACAGGCCCTGGCGTACGAGCAGTACTTC. Protein sequence: CASSPRQALAYEQYF.

The CDR3 sequence: CASTIGPLDTQYF. CDR3 coding DNA: TGTGCCAGCACCATTGGGCCTCTGGATACGCAGTATTTT. This chain links TRBV6-5 with TRBJ2-3, with D uncertain. The CDR3 is made up of 13 amino acids. CDR1 and CDR2 (germline): MNHEY, SVGAGI. V gave up 7 bases and J gave up 6 bases, with 14 bases separating them.

The gene calls are TRBV27 and TRBJ1-4, with D perhaps matching TRBD1 (6 bases). V was pared by 5 bases and J by 10 bases, with 11 bases between. This CDR3 is built from 12 residues. CDR1 is MNHEY and CDR2 is SMNVEV in the germline V gene (reference sequence). CDR3: CASSNRGGKLFF. For the CDR3, the DNA is TGTGCCAGCAGTAACAGAGGGGGAAAACTGTTTTTT.